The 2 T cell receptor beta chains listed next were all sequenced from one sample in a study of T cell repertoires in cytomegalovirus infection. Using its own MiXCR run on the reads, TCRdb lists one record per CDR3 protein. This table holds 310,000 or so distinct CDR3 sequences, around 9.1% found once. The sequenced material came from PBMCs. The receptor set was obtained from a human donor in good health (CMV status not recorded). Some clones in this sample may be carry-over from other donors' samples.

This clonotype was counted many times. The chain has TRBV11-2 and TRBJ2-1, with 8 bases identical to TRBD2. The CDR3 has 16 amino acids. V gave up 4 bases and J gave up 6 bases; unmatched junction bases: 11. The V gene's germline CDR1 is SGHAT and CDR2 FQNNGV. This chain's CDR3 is CASSSLAVAFSNEQFF. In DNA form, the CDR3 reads TGTGCCAGCAGCTCACTAGCGGTGGCCTTTAGCAATGAGCAGTTCTTC. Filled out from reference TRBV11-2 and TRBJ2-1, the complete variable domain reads EAGVAQSPRYKIIEKRQSVAFWCNPISGHATLYWYQQILGQGPKLLIQFQNNGVVDDSQLPKDRFSAERLKGVDSTLKIQPAKLEDSAVYLCASSSLAVAFSNEQFFGPGTRLTVL.

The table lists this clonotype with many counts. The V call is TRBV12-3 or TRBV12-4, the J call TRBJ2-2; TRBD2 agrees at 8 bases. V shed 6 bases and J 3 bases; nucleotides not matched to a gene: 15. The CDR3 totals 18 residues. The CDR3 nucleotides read TGTGCCAGCAGCCACCCCCGGGGGGGCCTCGGGGACACCGGGGAGCTGTTTTTT. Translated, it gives CASSHPRGGLGDTGELFF.